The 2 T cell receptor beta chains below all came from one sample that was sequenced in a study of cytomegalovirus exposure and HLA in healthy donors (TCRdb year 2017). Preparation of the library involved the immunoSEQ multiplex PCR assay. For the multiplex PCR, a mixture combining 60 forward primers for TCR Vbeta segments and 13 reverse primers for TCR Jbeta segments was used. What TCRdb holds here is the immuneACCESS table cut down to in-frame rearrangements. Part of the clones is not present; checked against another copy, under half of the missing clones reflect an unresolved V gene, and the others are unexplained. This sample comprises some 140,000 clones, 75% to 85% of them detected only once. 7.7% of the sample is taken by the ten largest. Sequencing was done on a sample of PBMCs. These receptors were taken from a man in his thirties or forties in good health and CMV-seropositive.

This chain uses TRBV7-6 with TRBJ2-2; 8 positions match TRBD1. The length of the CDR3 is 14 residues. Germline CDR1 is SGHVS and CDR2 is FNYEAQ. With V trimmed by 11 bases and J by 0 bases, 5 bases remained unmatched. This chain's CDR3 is CAVTGGPNTGELFF. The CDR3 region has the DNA TGTGCCGTTACAGGGGGTCCGAACACCGGGGAGCTGTTTTTT.

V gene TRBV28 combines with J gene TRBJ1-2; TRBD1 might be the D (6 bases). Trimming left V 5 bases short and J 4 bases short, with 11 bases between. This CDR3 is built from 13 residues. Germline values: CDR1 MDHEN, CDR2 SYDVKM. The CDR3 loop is CASSPGVIYGYTF. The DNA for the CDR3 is TGTGCCAGCAGTCCAGGGGTGATCTATGGCTACACCTTC.